This T cell receptor beta chain was documented in a study of shared clonotypes between healthy human individuals. Study outcomes and limitations: The sampled material consisted only of blood, and tissue repertoires are likely to differ.

Germline V gives CDR1 LGHNA, CDR2 YNFKEQ. J gave up 8 bases and V 0 bases, and 5 bases lay outside the gene matches. The CDR3 is 16 amino acids. Points on this clone: Its matching antigen is unknown.

The test was conducted at deep level. The method was immunoSEQ multiplex PCR; TCRdb's version includes in-frame clones alone and lacks a portion of them. The table has about 490,000 clones, around 80% seen once; the top ten hold around 12%. Material: PBMCs. The receptor was derived from a woman in her forties in good health. Some clones in this sample may be carry-over from other donors' samples. The chain couples TRBV4-2 to TRBJ2-2, with 11 positions matching TRBD2. The CDR3: CASSQEGLAVHGELFF. The DNA of the CDR3 is TGTGCCAGCAGCCAAGAGGGACTAGCGGTTCATGGGGAGCTGTTTTTT.